This T cell receptor (beta chain) stems from a study of vaccination effects on CD4 cells after COVID-19. Study observations and caveats: Few convalescent patients, and no early post-infection timepoints, were available to the study. Healthy vaccinees had only 1 of 255 vaccine-induced clones cross-react with common cold coronaviruses.

Viral peptide pools were used in the ViraFEST assay to expand antigen-specific CD4+ T cells, and sequencing came afterward. Culture lasted 10 days before CD4+ T cell isolation. Testing of the vaccine recipients showed negative nucleocapsid antibodies and no prior SARS-CoV-2 infection. IL-2 medium was substituted for half the medium on days 3 and 7. Sequencing used immunoSEQ multiplex PCR; TCRdb keeps in-frame clones, though not all of them. The sample lists approximately 30,000 clones, about 70% occurring once. Regarding this clone: The antigen is not known.

The CDR3 sequence is 12 residues long. V was trimmed by 2 bases and J by 10 bases, leaving 11 bases between them. CDR1 is MRHNA, CDR2 SNTAGT, per germline. The V call is TRBV6-4, the J call TRBJ1-2; D uncertain. The sequence was collected from a human donor who received a COVID-19 vaccine. The specimen comprised CD4+ T cells from PBMCs cultured with HCoV-NL63 spike peptides, sampled before COVID-19 vaccination. In nucleotides, the CDR3 is TGTGCCAGCAGTGACCCACCCGGAGCCTACACCTTC. Its translation: CASSDPPGAYTF.